These 2 T cell receptor beta chains originate from one sample sequenced in a study of blood T cell repertoires in COVID-19. Generated by immunoSEQ multiplex PCR, the TCRdb table keeps only in-frame clones and is missing some. The data show tens of thousands of clones, over 70% seen once. Sequenced: peripheral blood. Receptors originate from a man of 80 years or more with acute or convalescent COVID-19.

J is TRBJ1-2 and V is TRBV12-3 or TRBV12-4; D is unclear. The CDR3 runs to 12 residues. Trimming pared 3 bases from V and 4 bases from J, leaving 6 bases between. CDR3 sequence reads: CASSLRFYGYTF. CDR3 bases: TGTGCCAGCAGTTTGCGGTTCTATGGCTACACCTTC.

This chain links TRBV6-5 with TRBJ1-5; 8 positions agree with TRBD1. The CDR3 is 16 residues long. CDR1 and CDR2 from the germline V gene are MNHEY and SVGAGI. V gave up 0 bases and J gave up 7 bases; unmatched junction bases: 8. The CDR3 protein is CASSYSRPGGVQPQHF. The DNA of the CDR3 is TGTGCCAGCAGTTACTCGCGGCCAGGGGGCGTCCAGCCCCAGCATTTT.